The following is a TCR beta chain sequence with its context. The antigen is not known. In terms of origin and age, donors were healthy Caucasian individuals from Russia aged 6 to 90. Sample-barcoded 5' priming and a J-beta primer mix drove a second PCR of roughly 7 to 11 cycles. TCRdb re-analysed the 5' RACE reads in MiXCR, keeping a single row per CDR3 protein. The table records approximately 1,000,000 distinct CDR3 sequences, about two fifths of them present only once. This record belongs to a study of blood T cells in healthy people across ages. Study-level findings and limits: Older individuals had lower TCR beta diversity per million T cells (the decline was roughly linear). Higher diversity and more naive CD4+ cells were features of long-lived donors, compared to aged donors.

V trimming: 5 bases; J trimming: 11 bases; junction bases outside the gene matches: 17. In germline, CDR1 is MNHEY, CDR2 SMNVEV (reference sequence). This CDR3 has 15 residues. The TCR was taken from a man aged 18 to 29 in good health. The specimen was blood. This chain uses TRBV27 with TRBJ2-5; 7 bases align to TRBD1. The CDR3 sequence is CASSPIGGDSNEQYF. The CDR3 region has the DNA TGTGCCAGCAGTCCCATAGGGGGCGATAGTAATGAGCAGTACTTC.